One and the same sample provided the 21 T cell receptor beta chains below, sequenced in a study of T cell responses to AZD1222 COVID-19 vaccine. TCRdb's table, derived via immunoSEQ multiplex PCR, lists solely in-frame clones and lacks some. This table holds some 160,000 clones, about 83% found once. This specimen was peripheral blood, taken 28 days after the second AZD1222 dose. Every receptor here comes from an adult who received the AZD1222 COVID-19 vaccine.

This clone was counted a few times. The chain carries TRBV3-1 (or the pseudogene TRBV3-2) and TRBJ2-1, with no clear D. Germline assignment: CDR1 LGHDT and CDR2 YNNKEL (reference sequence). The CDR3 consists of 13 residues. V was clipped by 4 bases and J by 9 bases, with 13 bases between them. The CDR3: CASSPPLGGEQFF. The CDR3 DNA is TGTGCCAGCAGCCCCCCGCTTGGTGGTGAGCAGTTCTTC.

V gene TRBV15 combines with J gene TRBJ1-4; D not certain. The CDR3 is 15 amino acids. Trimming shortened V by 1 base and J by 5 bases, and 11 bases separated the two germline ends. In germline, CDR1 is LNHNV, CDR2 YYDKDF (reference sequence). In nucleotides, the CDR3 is TGTGCCACCAGCAGAGTAGGGCTGGAAAATGAAAAACTGTTTTTT. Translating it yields CATSRVGLENEKLFF.

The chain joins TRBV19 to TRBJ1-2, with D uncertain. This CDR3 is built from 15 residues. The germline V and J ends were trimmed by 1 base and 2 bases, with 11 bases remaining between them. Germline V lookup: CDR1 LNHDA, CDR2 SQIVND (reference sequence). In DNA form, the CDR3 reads TGTGCCAGTAGTATAGTTCAGCCAGGCAACTATGGCTACACCTTC. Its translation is CASSIVQPGNYGYTF.

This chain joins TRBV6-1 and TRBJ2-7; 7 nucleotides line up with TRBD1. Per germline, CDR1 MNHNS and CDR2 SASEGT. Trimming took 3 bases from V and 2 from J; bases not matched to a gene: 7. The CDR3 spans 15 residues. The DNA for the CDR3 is TGTGCCAGCAGTGAGTCCGACAGGGAACCCTACGAGCAGTACTTC. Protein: CASSESDREPYEQYF.

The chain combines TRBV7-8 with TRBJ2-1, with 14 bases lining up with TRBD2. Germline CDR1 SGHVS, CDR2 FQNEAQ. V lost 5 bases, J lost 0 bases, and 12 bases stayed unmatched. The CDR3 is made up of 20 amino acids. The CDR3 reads CASSAGLAGGLDSSYNEQFF. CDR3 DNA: TGTGCCAGCAGCGCCGGACTAGCGGGGGGACTCGATAGCTCCTACAATGAGCAGTTCTTC. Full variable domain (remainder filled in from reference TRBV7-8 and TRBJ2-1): GAGVSQSPRYKVAKRGQDVALRCDPISGHVSLFWYQQALGQGPEFLTYFQNEAQLDKSGLPSDRFFAERPEGSVSTLKIQRTQQEDSAVYLCASSAGLAGGLDSSYNEQFFGPGTRLTVL.

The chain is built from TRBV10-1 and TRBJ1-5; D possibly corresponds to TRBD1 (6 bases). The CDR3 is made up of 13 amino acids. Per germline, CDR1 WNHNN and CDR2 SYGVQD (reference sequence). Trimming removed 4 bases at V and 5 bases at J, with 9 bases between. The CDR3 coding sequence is TGCGCCAGCAGTGTCGGACAGTATCAGCCCCAGCATTTT. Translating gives CASSVGQYQPQHF.

The CDR3 protein is CATSVAGDTDTQYF. CDR3 DNA sequence: TGTGCCACCAGTGTTGCAGGGGACACAGATACGCAGTATTTT. The chain uses TRBV24-1 and TRBJ2-3; D might be TRBD1 (6 bases). The germline V gene encodes CDR1 KGHDR and CDR2 SFDVKD. The V gene lost 5 bases and the J gene lost 2 bases, with 10 bases spanning the gap. The CDR3 contains 14 residues.

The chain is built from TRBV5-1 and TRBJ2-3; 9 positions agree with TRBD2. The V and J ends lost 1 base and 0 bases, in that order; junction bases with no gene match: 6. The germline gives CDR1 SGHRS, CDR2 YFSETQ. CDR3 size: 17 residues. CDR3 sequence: CASSLSAGGPSTDTQYF. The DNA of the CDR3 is TGCGCCAGCAGCTTGTCAGCGGGGGGTCCAAGCACAGATACGCAGTATTTT.

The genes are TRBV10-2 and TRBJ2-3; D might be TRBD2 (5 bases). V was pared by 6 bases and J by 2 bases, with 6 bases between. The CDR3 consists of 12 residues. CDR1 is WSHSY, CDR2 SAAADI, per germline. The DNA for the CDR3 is TGCGCCAGCAGGGACTCCACAGATACGCAGTATTTT. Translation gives CASRDSTDTQYF.

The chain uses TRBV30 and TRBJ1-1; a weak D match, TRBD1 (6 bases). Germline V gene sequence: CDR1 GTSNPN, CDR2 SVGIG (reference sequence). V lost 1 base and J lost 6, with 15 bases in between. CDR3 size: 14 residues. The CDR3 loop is CAWSARQGRAEAFF. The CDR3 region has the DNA TGTGCCTGGAGTGCCCGGCAGGGGAGGGCTGAAGCTTTCTTT.

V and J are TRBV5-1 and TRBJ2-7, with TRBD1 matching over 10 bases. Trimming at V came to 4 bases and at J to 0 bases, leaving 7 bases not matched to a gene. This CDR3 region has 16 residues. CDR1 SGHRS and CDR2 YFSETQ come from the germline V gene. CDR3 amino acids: CASSRTGQGSSYEQYF. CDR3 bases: TGCGCCAGCAGCAGGACGGGACAGGGGAGCTCCTACGAGCAGTACTTC.

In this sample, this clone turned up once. Here the CDR3 reads CASSFSPGRGYTF. In nucleotides, the CDR3 is TGTGCCAGCAGCTTCAGTCCAGGGCGAGGCTACACCTTC. The V call is TRBV7-2, the J call TRBJ1-2, with D possibly matching TRBD1 (5 bases). The length of the CDR3 is 13 residues. CDR1 and CDR2 from the germline V gene are SGHTA and FQGNSA. V was shortened by 3 bases and J by 8 bases, with 13 bases between the two germline ends.

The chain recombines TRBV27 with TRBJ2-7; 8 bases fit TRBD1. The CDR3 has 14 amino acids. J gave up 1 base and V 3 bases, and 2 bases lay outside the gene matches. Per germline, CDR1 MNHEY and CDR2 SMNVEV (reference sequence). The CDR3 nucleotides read TGTGCCAGCAGTTTTAGGACAGGGTCCTACGAGCAGTACTTC. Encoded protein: CASSFRTGSYEQYF.

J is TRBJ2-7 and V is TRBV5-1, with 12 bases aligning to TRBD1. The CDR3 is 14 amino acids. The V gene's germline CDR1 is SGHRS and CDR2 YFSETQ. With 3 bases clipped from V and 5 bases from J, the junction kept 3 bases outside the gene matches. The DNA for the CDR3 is TGCGCCAGCAGCTCGGGACAGGGGGCCCACGAGCAGTACTTC. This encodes CASSSGQGAHEQYF.

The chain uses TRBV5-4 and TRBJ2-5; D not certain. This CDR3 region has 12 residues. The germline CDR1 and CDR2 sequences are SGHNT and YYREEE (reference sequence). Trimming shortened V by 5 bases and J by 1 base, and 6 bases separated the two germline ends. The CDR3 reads CASRGFQETQYF. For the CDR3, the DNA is TGTGCCAGCAGGGGGTTCCAAGAGACCCAGTACTTC.

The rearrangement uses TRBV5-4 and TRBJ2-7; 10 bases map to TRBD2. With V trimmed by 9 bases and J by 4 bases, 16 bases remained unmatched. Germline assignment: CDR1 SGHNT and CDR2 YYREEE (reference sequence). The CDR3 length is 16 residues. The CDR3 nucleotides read TGTGCCACCTCGAGAGCTAGCGGGGGATATGGGTACGAGCAGTACTTC. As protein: CATSRASGGYGYEQYF.

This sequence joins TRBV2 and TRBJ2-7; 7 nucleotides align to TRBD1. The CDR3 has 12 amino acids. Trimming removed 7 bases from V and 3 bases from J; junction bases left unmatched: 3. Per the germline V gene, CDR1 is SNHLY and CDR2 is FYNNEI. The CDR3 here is CASTGDSYEQYF. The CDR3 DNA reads TGTGCCAGCACCGGGGACAGCTACGAGCAGTACTTC.

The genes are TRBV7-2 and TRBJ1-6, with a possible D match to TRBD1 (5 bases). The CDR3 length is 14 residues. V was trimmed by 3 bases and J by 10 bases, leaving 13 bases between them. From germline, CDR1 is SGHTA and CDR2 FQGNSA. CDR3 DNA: TGTGCCAGCAGCTTCCGGTATTGGGGCTCACCCCTCCACTTT. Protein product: CASSFRYWGSPLHF.

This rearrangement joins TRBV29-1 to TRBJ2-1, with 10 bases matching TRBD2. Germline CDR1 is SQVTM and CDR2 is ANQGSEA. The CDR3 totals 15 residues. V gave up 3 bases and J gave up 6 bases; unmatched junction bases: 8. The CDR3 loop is CSVEDSGGLGNEQFF. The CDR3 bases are TGCAGCGTTGAGGATAGCGGGGGGCTGGGCAATGAGCAGTTCTTC.

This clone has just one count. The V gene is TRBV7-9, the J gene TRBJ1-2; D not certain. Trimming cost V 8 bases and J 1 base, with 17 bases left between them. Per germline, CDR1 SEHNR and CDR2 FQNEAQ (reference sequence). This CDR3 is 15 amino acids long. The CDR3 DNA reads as TGTGCCAGCGCGGAAGGGCTTACAGTTAACTATGGCTACACCTTC. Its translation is CASAEGLTVNYGYTF.

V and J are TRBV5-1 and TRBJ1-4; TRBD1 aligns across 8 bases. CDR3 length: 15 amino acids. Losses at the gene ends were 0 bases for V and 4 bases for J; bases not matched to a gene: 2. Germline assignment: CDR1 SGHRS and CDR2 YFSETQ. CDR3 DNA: TGCGCCAGCAGCTTGGGAACAGGGGGTAATGAAAAACTGTTTTTT. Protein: CASSLGTGGNEKLFF. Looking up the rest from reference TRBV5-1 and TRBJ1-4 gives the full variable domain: KAGVTQTPRYLIKTRGQQVTLSCSPISGHRSVSWYQQTPGQGLQFLFEYFSETQRNKGNFPGRFSGRQFSNSRSEMNVSTLELGDSALYLCASSLGTGGNEKLFFGSGTQLSVL.